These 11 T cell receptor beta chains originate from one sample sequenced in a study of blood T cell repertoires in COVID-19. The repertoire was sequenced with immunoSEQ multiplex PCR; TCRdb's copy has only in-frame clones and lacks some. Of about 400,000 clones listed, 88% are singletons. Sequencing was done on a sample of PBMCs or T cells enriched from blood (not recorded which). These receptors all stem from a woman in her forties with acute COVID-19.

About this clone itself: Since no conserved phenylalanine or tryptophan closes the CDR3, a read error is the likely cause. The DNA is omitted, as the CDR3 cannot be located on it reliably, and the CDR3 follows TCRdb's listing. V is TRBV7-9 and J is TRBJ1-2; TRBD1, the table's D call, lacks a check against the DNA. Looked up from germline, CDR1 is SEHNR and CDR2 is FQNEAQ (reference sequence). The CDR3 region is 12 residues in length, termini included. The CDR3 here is CASSLRDRGYSI.

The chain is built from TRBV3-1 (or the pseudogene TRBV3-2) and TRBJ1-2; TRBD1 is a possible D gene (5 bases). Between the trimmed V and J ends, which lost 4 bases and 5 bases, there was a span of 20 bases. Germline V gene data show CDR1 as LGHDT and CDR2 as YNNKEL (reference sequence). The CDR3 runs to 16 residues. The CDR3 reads CASSPPGDPGVYGYTF. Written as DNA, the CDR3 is TGTGCCAGCAGCCCGCCGGGGGATCCGGGGGTATATGGCTACACCTTC.

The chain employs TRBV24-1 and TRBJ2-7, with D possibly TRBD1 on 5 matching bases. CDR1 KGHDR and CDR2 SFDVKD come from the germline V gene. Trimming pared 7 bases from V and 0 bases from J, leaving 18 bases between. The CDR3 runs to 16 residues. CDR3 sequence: CATRESQGDSSYEQYF. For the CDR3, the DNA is TGTGCCACCAGGGAGTCTCAAGGGGATAGCTCCTACGAGCAGTACTTC.

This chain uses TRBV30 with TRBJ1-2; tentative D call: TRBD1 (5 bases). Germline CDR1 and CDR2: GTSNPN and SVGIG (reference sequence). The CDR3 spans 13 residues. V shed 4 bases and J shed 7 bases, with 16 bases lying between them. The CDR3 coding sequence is TGTGCCTGGAATTTCGGGGGATTCAGTGGCTACACCTTC. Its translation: CAWNFGGFSGYTF.

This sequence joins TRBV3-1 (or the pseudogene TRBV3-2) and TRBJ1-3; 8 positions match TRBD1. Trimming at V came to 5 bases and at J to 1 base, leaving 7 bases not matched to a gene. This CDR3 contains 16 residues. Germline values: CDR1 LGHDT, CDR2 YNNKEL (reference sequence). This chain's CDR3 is CASSGLDRESGNTIYF. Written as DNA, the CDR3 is TGTGCCAGCAGCGGACTGGACAGGGAGTCTGGAAACACCATATATTTT.

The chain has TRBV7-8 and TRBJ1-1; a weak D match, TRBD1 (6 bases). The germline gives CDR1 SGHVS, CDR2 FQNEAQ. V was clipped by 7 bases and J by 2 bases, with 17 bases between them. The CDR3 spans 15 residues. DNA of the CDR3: TGTGCCAGCATGGGATCCGGGACAATCAACACTGAAGCTTTCTTT. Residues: CASMGSGTINTEAFF.

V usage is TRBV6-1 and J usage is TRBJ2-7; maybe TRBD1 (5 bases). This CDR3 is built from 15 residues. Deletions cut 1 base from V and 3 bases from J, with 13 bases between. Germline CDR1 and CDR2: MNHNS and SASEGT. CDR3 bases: TGTGCCAGCAGTGAAGGTCCAGGGCCCCTCTACGAGCAGTACTTC. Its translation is CASSEGPGPLYEQYF.

CDR3 protein: CASSEGGVGTGAYGYTF. The CDR3, as DNA: TGTGCCAGCAGTGAAGGTGGAGTGGGGACAGGAGCCTATGGCTACACCTTC. The chain is built from TRBV2 and TRBJ1-2, with 8 nucleotides matching TRBD1. The germline CDR1 and CDR2 sequences are SNHLY and FYNNEI. The CDR3 runs 17 residues. Germline trimming cut 1 base from V and 4 bases from J; bases unmatched to any gene: 11.

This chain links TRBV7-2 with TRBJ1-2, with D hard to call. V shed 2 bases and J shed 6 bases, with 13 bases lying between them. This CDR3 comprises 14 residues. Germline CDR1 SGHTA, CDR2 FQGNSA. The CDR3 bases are TGTGCCAGCAGCTTACCAGCCTCAGAGGATGGCTACACCTTC. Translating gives CASSLPASEDGYTF. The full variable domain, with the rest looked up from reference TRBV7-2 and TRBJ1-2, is GAGVSQSPSNKVTEKGKDVELRCDPISGHTALYWYRQSLGQGLEFLIYFQGNSAPDKSGLPSDRFSAERTGGSVSTLTIQRTQQEDSAVYLCASSLPASEDGYTFGSGTRLTVV.

The CDR3 nucleotides read TGTGCCAGCACCATCGGGAGACGGCGGTCGAACACCGGGGAGCTGTTTTTT. Its protein is CASTIGRRRSNTGELFF. V and J are TRBV7-8 and TRBJ2-2; possible D gene TRBD2, 6 bases. The CDR3 is 17 residues long. Trimming took off 7 bases at V and 0 bases at J, with 18 bases between the two ends. Germline V gene data show CDR1 as SGHVS and CDR2 as FQNEAQ.

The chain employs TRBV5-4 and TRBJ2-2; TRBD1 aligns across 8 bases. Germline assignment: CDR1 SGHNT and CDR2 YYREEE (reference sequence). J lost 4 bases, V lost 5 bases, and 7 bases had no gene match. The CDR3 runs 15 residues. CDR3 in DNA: TGTGCCAGCAGTCCCCAGGGGGCTAGCACCGGGGAGCTGTTTTTT. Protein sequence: CASSPQGASTGELFF.